This TCR beta chain stems from a study of control samples from healthy donors and cancer patients. Losses at the gene ends were 0 bases for V and 5 bases for J; bases not matched to a gene: 10. This CDR3 contains 19 residues. Germline V gene data show CDR1 as LNHNV and CDR2 as YYDKDF (reference sequence). Using immunoSEQ multiplex PCR, the repertoire was profiled, and TCRdb retains in-frame clones only, with some absent. The profile shows 120,000 to 150,000 clones, more than 90% of them singletons. Specimen: blood. The chain combines TRBV15 with TRBJ2-5, with 15 bases fitting TRBD2. The receptor's source is a man aged 25 to 45 in good health. The CDR3 coding sequence is TGTGCCACCAGCAGAGAAAAGGGACTAGCGGGAGGTTCGAGTGAGACCCAGTACTTC. Its protein product is CATSREKGLAGGSSETQYF.